The source of this T cell receptor (beta chain) is a study of a mutant IDH1 vaccine in newly diagnosed glioma. Study-wide context: Every participant had undergone radiotherapy, temozolomide, or both before, and most underwent both.

Method: immunoSEQ multiplex PCR; TCRdb's copy keeps in-frame clones and lacks some. Among 45,000 to 60,000 clones, over 60% were seen once, and the ten largest hold less than 2%. Time point given: baseline, week 1 (first vaccination visit). Treatment defined: pre-vaccination baseline after standard-of-care therapy. Each astrocytoma in the donors was new, WHO grade 3 or 4, IDH1-mutant and ATRX-lost. Germline V gene sequence: CDR1 SNHLY, CDR2 FYNNEI. Trimming removed 4 bases from V and 4 bases from J; junction bases left unmatched: 8. This CDR3 is 15 amino acids long. Material: PBMCs, obtained from a glioma patient treated with radiotherapy, temozolomide or both. The clonotype comes from a woman in her 40s with glioma. This chain uses TRBV2 with TRBJ2-3, with 7 bases lining up with TRBD2. In DNA, the CDR3 is TGTGCCAGCAGTGGAGCGGGGCGAGGGGCAGATACGCAGTATTTT. Protein product: CASSGAGRGADTQYF.